The 5 T cell receptor beta chains presented below share a single source sample, sequenced in a study of T cell changes during pregnancy in multiple sclerosis. Sequenced by immunoSEQ multiplex PCR; TCRdb stores in-frame clones only, minus some. The profile shows tens of thousands of clones, about 91% of them singletons. Source: CD4+ T cells from peripheral blood mononuclear cells, taken in the third trimester of pregnancy. The receptors shown here come from a female donor in good health, enrolled as a control in a pregnancy study.

This clone is a singleton in its sample. J is TRBJ1-1 and V is TRBV21-1. TRBV21-1 is annotated as a pseudogene. This CDR3 spans 20 amino acids. CDR3 sequence (DNA): TGTGCCAGCAGCAAAGCCCACTCTACTAACCGGGTCCCCCCGAACACTGAAGCTTTCTTT. This codes for CASSKAHSTNRVPPNTEAFF.

This sequence joins TRBV6-5 and TRBJ1-6; the D gene is possibly TRBD1 (6 bases). Germline V lookup: CDR1 MNHEY, CDR2 SVGAGI. The length of the CDR3 is 15 residues. V lost 5 bases to trimming and J lost 4 bases, with 12 bases between them. CDR3 nucleotide sequence: TGTGCCAGCAGTAAACCCAGGGGTTATAATTCACCCCTCCACTTT. It yields the protein CASSKPRGYNSPLHF.

V gene TRBV6-5 combines with J gene TRBJ1-1, with 9 positions matching TRBD1. The CDR3 runs to 15 residues. J was trimmed by 3 bases and V by 2 bases; bases with no gene match: 4. Germline lookup yields CDR1 MNHEY and CDR2 SVGAGI. This CDR3 is CASSYGQGIYTEAFF. The CDR3 nucleotides are TGTGCCAGCAGTTACGGACAGGGGATTTACACTGAAGCTTTCTTT.

This clone was seen once. This chain uses TRBV7-2 with TRBJ1-6; perhaps TRBD1 as D (6 bases). The length of the CDR3 is 13 residues. Trimming took off 5 bases at V and 14 bases at J, with 16 bases between the two ends. The germline V gene encodes CDR1 SGHTA and CDR2 FQGNSA. Written as DNA, the CDR3 is TGTGCCAGCAGCCAGGGGCGAATTCCCACCCTCCACTTT. Translated, it gives CASSQGRIPTLHF.

The V call is TRBV28, the J call TRBJ2-5; 8 bases are shared with TRBD2. V lost 1 base, J lost 1 base, and 5 bases stayed unmatched. This CDR3 contains 16 residues. Germline loops: CDR1 MDHEN, CDR2 SYDVKM. In nucleotides, the CDR3 is TGTGCCAGCAGTTTATCGAGCGGGGGCTCCCAAGAGACCCAGTACTTC. It is translated as CASSLSSGGSQETQYF.